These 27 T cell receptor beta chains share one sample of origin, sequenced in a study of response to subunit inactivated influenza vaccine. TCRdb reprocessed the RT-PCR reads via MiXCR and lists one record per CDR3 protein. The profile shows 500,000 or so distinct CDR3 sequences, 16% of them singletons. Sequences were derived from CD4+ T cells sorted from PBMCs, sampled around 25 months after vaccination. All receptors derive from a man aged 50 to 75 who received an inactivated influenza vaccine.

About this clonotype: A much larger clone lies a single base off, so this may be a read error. CDR3 residues: CSARAPGVYGYTF. CDR3 coding DNA: TGCAGTGCTAGAGCCCCTGGGGTCTATGGCTACACCTTC. The J gene is TRBJ1-2, the V gene TRBV20-1; D unclear. The germline V gene encodes CDR1 DFQATT and CDR2 SNEGSKA (reference sequence). V was shortened by 1 base and J by 4 bases, with 10 bases between the two germline ends. The CDR3 loop spans 13 amino acids.

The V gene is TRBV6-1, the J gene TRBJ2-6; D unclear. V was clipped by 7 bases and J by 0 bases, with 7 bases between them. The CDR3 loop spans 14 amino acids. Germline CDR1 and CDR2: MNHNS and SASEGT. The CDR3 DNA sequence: TGTGCCAGCAAGGGATTCTCTGGGGCCAACGTCCTGACTTTC. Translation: CASKGFSGANVLTF.

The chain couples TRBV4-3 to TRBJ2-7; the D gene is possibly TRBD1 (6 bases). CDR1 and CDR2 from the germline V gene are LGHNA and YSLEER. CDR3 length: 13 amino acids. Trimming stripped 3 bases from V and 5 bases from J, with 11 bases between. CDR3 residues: CASSHAKGDEQYF. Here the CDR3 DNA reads TGCGCCAGCAGCCACGCGAAGGGGGACGAGCAGTACTTC.

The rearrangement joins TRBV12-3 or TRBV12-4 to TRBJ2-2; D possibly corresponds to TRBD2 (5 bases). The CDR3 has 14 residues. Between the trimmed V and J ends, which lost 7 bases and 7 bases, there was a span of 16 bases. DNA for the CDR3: TGTGCCAGCACCCAACGGGGAGTGCGCGGGGAGCTGTTTTTT. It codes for CASTQRGVRGELFF.

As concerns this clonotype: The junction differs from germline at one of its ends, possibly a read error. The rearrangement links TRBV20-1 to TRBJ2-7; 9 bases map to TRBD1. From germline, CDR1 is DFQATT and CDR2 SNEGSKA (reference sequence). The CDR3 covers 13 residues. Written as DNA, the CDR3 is TGCAGTGCTAGTGAAAGGACAGGGGCCATGGGGGTCTTC. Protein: CSASERTGAMGVF.

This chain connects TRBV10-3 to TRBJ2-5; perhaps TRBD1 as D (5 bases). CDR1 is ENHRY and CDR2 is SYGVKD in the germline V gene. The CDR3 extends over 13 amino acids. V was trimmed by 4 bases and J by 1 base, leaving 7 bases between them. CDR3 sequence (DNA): TGTGCCATCAGTGTTAGGGGCCAAGAGACCCAGTACTTC. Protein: CAISVRGQETQYF.

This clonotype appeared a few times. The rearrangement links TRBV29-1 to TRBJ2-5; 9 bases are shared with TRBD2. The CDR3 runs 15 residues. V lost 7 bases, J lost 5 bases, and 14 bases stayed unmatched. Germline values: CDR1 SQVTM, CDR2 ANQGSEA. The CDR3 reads CSAAGLAGAGETQYF. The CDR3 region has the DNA TGCAGCGCCGCCGGATTAGCGGGAGCCGGTGAGACCCAGTACTTC.

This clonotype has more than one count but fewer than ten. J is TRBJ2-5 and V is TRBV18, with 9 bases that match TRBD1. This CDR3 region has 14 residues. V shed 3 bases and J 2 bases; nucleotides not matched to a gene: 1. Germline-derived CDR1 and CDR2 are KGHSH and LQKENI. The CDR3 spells CASSPTGGQETQYF. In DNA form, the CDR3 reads TGTGCCAGCTCACCGACAGGGGGTCAAGAGACCCAGTACTTC.

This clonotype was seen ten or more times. The CDR3 nucleotides read TGTGCCAGCAGCTTACTGCGCCTTAATGAGCAGTTCTTC. This encodes CASSLLRLNEQFF. V is TRBV7-2 and J is TRBJ2-1; D not certain. CDR1 SGHTA and CDR2 FQGNSA come from the germline V gene. V was clipped by 2 bases and J by 7 bases, with 9 bases between them. This CDR3 region has 13 residues.

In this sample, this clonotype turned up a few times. The CDR3 sequence is CASSLLLAMAGETDTQYF. CDR3 sequence (DNA): TGTGCCAGCAGCTTACTATTAGCGATGGCGGGCGAAACAGATACGCAGTATTTT. The genes are TRBV11-2 and TRBJ2-3; a weak D match, TRBD2 (5 bases). In germline, CDR1 is SGHAT, CDR2 FQNNGV. There are 18 residues in the CDR3. Trimming removed 2 bases from V and 3 bases from J, with 21 bases in between.

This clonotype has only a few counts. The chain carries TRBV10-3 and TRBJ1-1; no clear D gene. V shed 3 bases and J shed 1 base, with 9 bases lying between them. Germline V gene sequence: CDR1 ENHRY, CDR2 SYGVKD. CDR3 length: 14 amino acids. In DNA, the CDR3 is TGTGCCATCAGTGATTCCATGGGGAACACTGAAGCTTTCTTT. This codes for CAISDSMGNTEAFF.

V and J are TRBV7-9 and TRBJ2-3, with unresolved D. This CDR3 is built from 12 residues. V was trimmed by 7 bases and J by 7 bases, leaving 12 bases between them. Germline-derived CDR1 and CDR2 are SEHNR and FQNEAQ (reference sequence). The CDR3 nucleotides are TGTGCCAGCACCCGTGTCACGAATACGCAGTATTTT. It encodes CASTRVTNTQYF. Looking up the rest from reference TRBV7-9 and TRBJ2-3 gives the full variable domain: DTGVSQNPRHKITKRGQNVTFRCDPISEHNRLYWYRQTLGQGPEFLTYFQNEAQLEKSRLLSDRFSAERPKGSFSTLEIQRTEQGDSAMYLCASTRVTNTQYFGPGTRLTVL.

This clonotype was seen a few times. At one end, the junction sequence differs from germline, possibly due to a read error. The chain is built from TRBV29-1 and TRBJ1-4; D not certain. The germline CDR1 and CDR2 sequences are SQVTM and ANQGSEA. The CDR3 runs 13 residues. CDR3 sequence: CSAELGRAEKLFF. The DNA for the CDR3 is TGCAGCGCTGAATTAGGGCGTGCGGAGAAACTGTTTTTT. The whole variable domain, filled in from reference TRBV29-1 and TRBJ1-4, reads SAVISQKPSRDICQRGTSLTIQCQVDSQVTMMFWYRQQPGQSLTLIATANQGSEATYESGFVIDKFPISRPNLTFSTLTVSNMSPEDSSIYLCSAELGRAEKLFFGSGTQLSVL.

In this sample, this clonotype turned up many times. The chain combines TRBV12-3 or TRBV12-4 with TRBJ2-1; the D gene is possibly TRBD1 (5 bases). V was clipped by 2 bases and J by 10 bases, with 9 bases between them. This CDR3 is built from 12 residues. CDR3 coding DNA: TGTGCCAGCAGTTTATCGAGACAGGAGCAGTTCTTC. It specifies CASSLSRQEQFF.

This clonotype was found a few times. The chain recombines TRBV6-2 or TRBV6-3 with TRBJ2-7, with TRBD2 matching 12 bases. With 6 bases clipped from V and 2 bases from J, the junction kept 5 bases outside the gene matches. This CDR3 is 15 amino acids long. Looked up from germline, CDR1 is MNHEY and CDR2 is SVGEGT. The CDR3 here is CASSPTSGRTYEQYF. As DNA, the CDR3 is TGTGCCAGCAGCCCCACTAGCGGGAGGACCTACGAGCAGTACTTC.

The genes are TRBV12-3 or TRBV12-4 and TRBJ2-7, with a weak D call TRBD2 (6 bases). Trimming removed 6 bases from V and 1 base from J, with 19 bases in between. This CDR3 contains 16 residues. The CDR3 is CASSQTRGGQSYEQYF. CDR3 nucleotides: TGTGCCAGCAGCCAAACAAGGGGAGGTCAGTCCTACGAGCAGTACTTC.

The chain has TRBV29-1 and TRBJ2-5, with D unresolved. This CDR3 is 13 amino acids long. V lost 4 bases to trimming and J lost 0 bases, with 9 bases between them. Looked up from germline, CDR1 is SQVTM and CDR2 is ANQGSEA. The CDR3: CSVGRLYQETQYF. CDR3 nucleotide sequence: TGCAGCGTTGGACGGTTGTACCAAGAGACCCAGTACTTC.

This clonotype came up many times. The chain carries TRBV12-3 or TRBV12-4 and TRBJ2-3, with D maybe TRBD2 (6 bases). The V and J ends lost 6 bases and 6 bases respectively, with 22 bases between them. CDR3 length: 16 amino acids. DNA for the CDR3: TGTGCCAGCAGGCTCCATCCGACTAGTGGGTCCGATACGCAGTATTTT. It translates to CASRLHPTSGSDTQYF.

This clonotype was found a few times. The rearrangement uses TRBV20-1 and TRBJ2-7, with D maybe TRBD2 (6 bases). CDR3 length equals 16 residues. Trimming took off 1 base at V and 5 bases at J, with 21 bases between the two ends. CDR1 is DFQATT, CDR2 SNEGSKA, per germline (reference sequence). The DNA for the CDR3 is TGCAGTGCTAGAGCTTCTTCCCGAGGGGACTTGAACGAGCAGTACTTC. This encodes CSARASSRGDLNEQYF.

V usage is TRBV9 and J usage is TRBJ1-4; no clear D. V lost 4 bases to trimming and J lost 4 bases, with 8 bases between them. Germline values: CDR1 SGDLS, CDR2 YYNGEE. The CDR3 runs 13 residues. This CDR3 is CASSPMGNEKLFF. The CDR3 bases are TGTGCCAGCAGCCCTATGGGTAATGAAAAACTGTTTTTT.

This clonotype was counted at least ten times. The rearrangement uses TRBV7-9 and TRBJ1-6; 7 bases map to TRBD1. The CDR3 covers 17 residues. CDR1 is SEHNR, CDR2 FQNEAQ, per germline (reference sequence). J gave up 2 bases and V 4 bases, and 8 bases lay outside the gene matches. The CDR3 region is CASSSLTGWTYNSPLHF. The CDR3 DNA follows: TGTGCCAGCAGCTCGCTGACAGGGTGGACCTATAATTCACCCCTCCACTTT.

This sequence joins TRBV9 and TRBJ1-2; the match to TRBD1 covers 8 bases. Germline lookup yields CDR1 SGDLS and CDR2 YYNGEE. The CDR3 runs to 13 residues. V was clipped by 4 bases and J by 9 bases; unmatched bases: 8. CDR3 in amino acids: CASSTTGGSSYTF. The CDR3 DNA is TGTGCCAGCAGCACTACAGGGGGGTCCAGCTACACCTTC.

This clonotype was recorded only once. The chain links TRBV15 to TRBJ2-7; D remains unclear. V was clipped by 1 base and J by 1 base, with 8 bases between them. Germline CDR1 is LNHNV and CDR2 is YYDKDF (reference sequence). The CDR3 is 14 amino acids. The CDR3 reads CATSRAPGSYEQYF. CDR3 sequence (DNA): TGTGCCACCAGCAGAGCCCCCGGATCCTACGAGCAGTACTTC.

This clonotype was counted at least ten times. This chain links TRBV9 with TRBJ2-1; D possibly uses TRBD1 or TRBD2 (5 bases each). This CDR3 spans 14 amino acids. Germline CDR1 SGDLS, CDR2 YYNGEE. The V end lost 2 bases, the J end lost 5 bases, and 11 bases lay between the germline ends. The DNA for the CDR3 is TGTGCCAGCAGCGTGGGGGTTTCTGACAATGAGCAGTTCTTC. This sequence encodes CASSVGVSDNEQFF. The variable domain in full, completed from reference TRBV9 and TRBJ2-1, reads DSGVTQTPKHLITATGQRVTLRCSPRSGDLSVYWYQQSLDQGLQFLIQYYNGEERAKGNILERFSAQQFPDLHSELNLSSLELGDSALYFCASSVGVSDNEQFFGPGTRLTVL.

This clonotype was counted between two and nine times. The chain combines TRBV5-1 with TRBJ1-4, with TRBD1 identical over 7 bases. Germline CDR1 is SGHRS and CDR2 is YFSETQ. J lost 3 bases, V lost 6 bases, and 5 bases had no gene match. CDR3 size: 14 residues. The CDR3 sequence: CASTVTGPNEKLFF. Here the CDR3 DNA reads TGCGCCAGCACCGTGACAGGGCCTAATGAAAAACTGTTTTTT.

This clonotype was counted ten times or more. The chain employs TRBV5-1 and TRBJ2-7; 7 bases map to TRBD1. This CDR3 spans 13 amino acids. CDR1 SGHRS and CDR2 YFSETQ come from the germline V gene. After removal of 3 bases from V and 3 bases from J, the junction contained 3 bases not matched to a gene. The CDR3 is CASSWGQYYEQYF. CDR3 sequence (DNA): TGCGCCAGCAGCTGGGGACAGTACTACGAGCAGTACTTC. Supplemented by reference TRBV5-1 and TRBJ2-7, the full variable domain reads KAGVTQTPRYLIKTRGQQVTLSCSPISGHRSVSWYQQTPGQGLQFLFEYFSETQRNKGNFPGRFSGRQFSNSRSEMNVSTLELGDSALYLCASSWGQYYEQYFGPGTRLTVT.

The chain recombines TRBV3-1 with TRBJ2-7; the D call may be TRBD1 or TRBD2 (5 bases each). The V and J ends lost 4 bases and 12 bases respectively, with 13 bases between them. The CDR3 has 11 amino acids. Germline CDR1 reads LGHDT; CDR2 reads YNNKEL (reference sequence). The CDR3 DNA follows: TGTGCCAGCAGCCTTTTGGGGGTCTGGTACTTC. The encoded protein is CASSLLGVWYF.